A single sample gave rise to the 7 T cell receptor beta chains below, sequenced in a study of CD8 T cells in Susac syndrome. Random hexamers were used to reverse transcribe roughly 0.5 to 1 ug of RNA. TCRdb re-called the immunoSEQ multiplex PCR reads through MiXCR, storing one row per CDR3 protein. The repertoire holds some 180,000 distinct CDR3 sequences, with approximately 93% as singletons. Sequencing used CD4+ T cells from PBMCs. These receptors all stem from a human donor in good health.

The chain recombines TRBV20-1 with TRBJ2-7; the D gene is possibly TRBD2 (6 bases). Trimming took off 5 bases at V and 5 bases at J, with 16 bases between the two ends. There are 13 residues in the CDR3. Germline assignment: CDR1 DFQATT and CDR2 SNEGSKA (reference sequence). This chain's CDR3 is CSAPHRGRHEQYF. For the CDR3, the DNA is TGCAGTGCTCCCCACCGGGGGAGGCACGAGCAGTACTTC.

V usage is TRBV6-2 or TRBV6-3 and J usage is TRBJ2-1; no clear D gene. The V gene lost 2 bases and the J gene lost 5 bases, with 10 bases spanning the gap. The CDR3 has 14 residues. The germline V gene has CDR1 MNHEY and CDR2 SVGEGT. The CDR3 nucleotides read TGTGCCAGCAGTTACCCACGCCTACACAATGAGCAGTTCTTC. It codes for CASSYPRLHNEQFF.

This chain links TRBV10-3 with TRBJ2-6, with unresolved D. V was pared by 2 bases and J by 0 bases, with 8 bases between. The CDR3 is made up of 16 amino acids. In germline, CDR1 is ENHRY, CDR2 SYGVKD. This chain's CDR3 is CAISEGSSSGANVLTF. The CDR3 DNA sequence: TGTGCCATCAGTGAGGGCAGTTCCTCTGGGGCCAACGTCCTGACTTTC.

This chain links TRBV5-1 with TRBJ2-3; the D gene is possibly TRBD2 (6 bases). Germline lookup yields CDR1 SGHRS and CDR2 YFSETQ. The CDR3 loop spans 12 amino acids. Trimming took off 3 bases at V and 5 bases at J, with 7 bases between the two ends. The DNA for the CDR3 is TGCGCCAGCAGCTCCGGGGGAGATACGCAGTATTTT. It codes for CASSSGGDTQYF.

This chain connects TRBV7-2 to TRBJ2-3, with D maybe TRBD2 (5 bases). The CDR3 contains 13 residues. The germline V gene encodes CDR1 SGHTA and CDR2 FQGNSA. V was shortened by 4 bases and J by 5 bases, with 10 bases between the two germline ends. In nucleotides, the CDR3 is TGTGCCAGCAGCTCCACGGCGGGAGATACGCAGTATTTT. It codes for CASSSTAGDTQYF.

The chain carries TRBV12-3 or TRBV12-4 and TRBJ1-2; D may be TRBD1 (5 bases). V gave up 5 bases and J gave up 2 bases, with 12 bases separating them. The CDR3 is 14 amino acids. The CDR3 sequence is CASSPRDGNYGYTF. As DNA, the CDR3 is TGTGCCAGCAGTCCTAGGGACGGCAACTATGGCTACACCTTC.

CDR3 sequence: CSAEMGTGDQPQHF. In nucleotides, the CDR3 is TGCAGTGCGGAGATGGGGACTGGGGATCAGCCCCAGCATTTT. V gene TRBV20-1 combines with J gene TRBJ1-5, with D possibly being TRBD1 (5 bases). The CDR3 extends over 14 amino acids. V lost 6 bases to trimming and J lost 5 bases, with 17 bases between them. CDR1 and CDR2 (germline): DFQATT, SNEGSKA (reference sequence).